This T cell receptor (beta chain) was found in a study of PD-1 blockade in classical Hodgkin lymphoma. Sequencing was performed with immunoSEQ multiplex PCR; in TCRdb, only in-frame clones are kept and a portion is missing. The table has under 100,000 clones, over 80% seen once. This CDR3 spans 15 amino acids. The V and J ends lost 0 bases and 4 bases, in that order; junction bases with no gene match: 5. Looked up from germline, CDR1 is WNHNN and CDR2 is SYGVQD (reference sequence). Every patient was affected by relapse after autologous stem cell transplantation, while exposure to brentuximab vedotin was not uniform. As for this clone: Its target is unknown.

Overall study findings and caveats: The diversity seen at baseline in complete responders resembled that of newly diagnosed patients. There was a significant rise in CD4+ TCR diversity by C4D1, with no such rise for CD8+.

This chain uses TRBV10-1 with TRBJ1-2, with 7 bases aligning to TRBD1. The TCR sequence derives from a human donor with classical Hodgkin lymphoma. The sample here was peripheral blood mononuclear cells (PBMCs), taken at baseline. The CDR3 region has the DNA TGCGCCAGCAGTGAGTCAGGGGGCGGGTGCTATGGCTACACCTTC. Translation: CASSESGGGCYGYTF.